The 15 T cell receptor beta chains reported below all come from one sample, sequenced in a study of T cell changes during pregnancy in multiple sclerosis. Sequenced by immunoSEQ multiplex PCR; TCRdb stores in-frame clones only, minus some. Of under 55,000 clones listed, around nine tenths are singletons. Sequencing used CD4+ T cells from peripheral blood mononuclear cells, obtained after pregnancy. The receptors were gathered from a female donor in good health, enrolled as a control in a pregnancy study.

V is TRBV28 and J is TRBJ2-3, with 7 nucleotides matching TRBD2. Germline CDR1 reads MDHEN; CDR2 reads SYDVKM. The CDR3 spans 16 residues. V shed 5 bases and J 3 bases; nucleotides not matched to a gene: 11. CDR3 sequence reads: CASSLSGGGPTDTQYF. DNA of the CDR3: TGTGCCAGCAGTCTATCTGGGGGAGGGCCGACAGATACGCAGTATTTT.

V usage is TRBV6-6 and J usage is TRBJ1-1, with a tentative D call TRBD1 (6 bases). This CDR3 spans 15 amino acids. Germline lookup yields CDR1 MNHNY and CDR2 SVGAGI (reference sequence). Trimming stripped 6 bases from V and 6 bases from J, with 20 bases between. Here the CDR3 DNA reads TGTGCCAGCAGGTACCAATGGACAAGGACAGCTGAAGCTTTCTTT. This encodes CASRYQWTRTAEAFF.

This rearrangement joins TRBV7-2 to TRBJ2-3, with D maybe TRBD1 (5 bases). The CDR3 loop spans 14 amino acids. Trimming left V 2 bases short and J 2 bases short, with 8 bases between. CDR1 and CDR2 from the germline V gene are SGHTA and FQGNSA. The CDR3 region has the DNA TGTGCCAGCAGCTTATCACAGGCCACAGATACGCAGTATTTT. Translation gives CASSLSQATDTQYF.

The chain employs TRBV30 and TRBJ2-1, with TRBD1 as a possible D gene (6 bases). V lost 0 bases and J 7 bases, leaving 10 bases between the germline ends. This CDR3 region has 13 residues. CDR1 and CDR2 from the germline V gene are GTSNPN and SVGIG (reference sequence). CDR3 bases: TGTGCCTGGAGTGTCGGACAGAATAATGAGCAGTTCTTC. Amino acids: CAWSVGQNNEQFF.

The chain is built from TRBV10-3 and TRBJ2-5; no reliable D call. The CDR3 spans 13 residues. Germline CDR1 is ENHRY and CDR2 is SYGVKD. Deletions cut 3 bases from V and 1 base from J, with 6 bases between. The CDR3: CAISDNSQETQYF. CDR3 in DNA: TGTGCCATCAGTGACAACAGCCAAGAGACCCAGTACTTC.

This clone was seen once. CDR3 amino acids: CASSSDWGEFIREQYF. The CDR3 DNA follows: TGCGCCAGCAGCTCAGATTGGGGGGAATTCATACGCGAGCAGTACTTC. V usage is TRBV5-1 and J usage is TRBJ2-7; D might be TRBD2 (6 bases). V lost 3 bases to trimming and J lost 6 bases, with 22 bases between them. The CDR3 runs to 16 residues. Germline CDR1 is SGHRS and CDR2 is YFSETQ.

The chain links TRBV6-6 to TRBJ2-7, with D hard to call. CDR3 length: 12 amino acids. Per the germline V gene, CDR1 is MNHNY and CDR2 is SVGAGI (reference sequence). V lost 2 bases to trimming and J lost 8 bases, with 10 bases between them. The CDR3 here is CASSYIYEKQYF. In DNA, the CDR3 is TGTGCCAGCAGTTACATTTACGAGAAGCAGTACTTC.

The rearrangement joins TRBV11-2 to TRBJ2-7, with a possible D match to TRBD1 (6 bases). The CDR3 has 15 amino acids. Trimming took 1 base from V and 2 from J, leaving 12 bases between them. CDR1 and CDR2 from the germline V gene are SGHAT and FQNNGV. The CDR3 DNA follows: TGTGCCAGCAGCTTAGGCAGGGGCAGAACCTACGAGCAGTACTTC. Translating gives CASSLGRGRTYEQYF.

This chain links TRBV28 with TRBJ2-2; D gene unclear. The CDR3 contains 13 residues. Trimming left V 6 bases short and J 0 bases short, with 5 bases between. CDR1 and CDR2 from the germline V gene are MDHEN and SYDVKM. The CDR3 DNA is TGTGCCAGCAGGCGGTCGAACACCGGGGAGCTGTTTTTT. Protein sequence: CASRRSNTGELFF.

The chain employs TRBV19 and TRBJ2-5, with TRBD2 matching 9 bases. The CDR3 totals 12 residues. V was pared by 8 bases and J by 5 bases, with 3 bases of the junction left unmatched. Germline assignment: CDR1 LNHDA and CDR2 SQIVND (reference sequence). CDR3 DNA sequence: TGTGCCAGTCGGCTAGCGGGGGAGACCCAGTACTTC. Translating it yields CASRLAGETQYF.

The chain uses TRBV14 and TRBJ2-7, with D tentatively TRBD1 (6 bases). This CDR3 comprises 14 residues. Trimming pared 1 base from V and 5 bases from J, leaving 12 bases between. CDR1 and CDR2 from the germline V gene are SGHDN and FVKESK. Written as DNA, the CDR3 is TGTGCCAGCAGCCAAGGAGGCAGGGGAAACGAGCAGTACTTC. The encoded protein is CASSQGGRGNEQYF.

The chain couples TRBV2 to TRBJ1-1; 7 bases are a match to TRBD1. CDR1 and CDR2 (germline): SNHLY, FYNNEI. V lost 5 bases, J lost 5 bases, and 8 bases stayed unmatched. The CDR3 runs 14 residues. CDR3 DNA: TGTGCCAGCAGTTACGGGACAGCGTGGACTGAAGCTTTCTTT. Protein product: CASSYGTAWTEAFF.

The chain is built from TRBV6-5 and TRBJ1-6; TRBD1 aligns across 8 bases. Germline lookup yields CDR1 MNHEY and CDR2 SVGAGI. J gave up 7 bases and V 4 bases, and 6 bases lay outside the gene matches. The CDR3 runs 15 residues. The CDR3: CASSFGQGLNSPLHF. CDR3 DNA sequence: TGTGCCAGCAGTTTCGGACAGGGCCTAAATTCACCCCTCCACTTT.

This clone was counted a few times. This rearrangement joins TRBV2 to TRBJ2-4; the match to TRBD1 covers 11 bases. CDR1 and CDR2 from the germline V gene are SNHLY and FYNNEI. Germline trimming cut 8 bases from V and 7 bases from J; bases unmatched to any gene: 4. This CDR3 is 13 amino acids long. The CDR3 region has the DNA TGTGCCAGCTGTGGACAGGGGGCGAACATTCAGTACTTC. Its protein product is CASCGQGANIQYF. Full variable domain (outside the CDR3, taken from reference TRBV2 and TRBJ2-4): EPEVTQTPSHQVTQMGQEVILRCVPISNHLYFYWYRQILGQKVEFLVSFYNNEISEKSEIFDDQFSVERPDGSNFTLKIRSTKLEDSAMYFCASCGQGANIQYFGAGTRLSVL.

The chain joins TRBV9 to TRBJ2-1, with TRBD1 as a possible D gene (6 bases). Germline V gives CDR1 SGDLS, CDR2 YYNGEE. This CDR3 contains 14 residues. Between the trimmed V and J ends, which lost 0 bases and 3 bases, there was a span of 7 bases. The CDR3 protein is CASSVEQGYNEQFF. The CDR3 nucleotides are TGTGCCAGCAGCGTAGAACAGGGCTACAATGAGCAGTTCTTC.